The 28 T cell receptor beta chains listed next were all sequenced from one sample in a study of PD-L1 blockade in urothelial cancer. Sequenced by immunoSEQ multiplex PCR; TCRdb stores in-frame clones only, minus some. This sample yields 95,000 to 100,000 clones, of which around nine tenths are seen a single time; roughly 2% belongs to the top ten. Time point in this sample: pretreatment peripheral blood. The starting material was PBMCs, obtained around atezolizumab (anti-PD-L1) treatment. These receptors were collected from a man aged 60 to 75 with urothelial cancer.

CDR3 residues: CASSFSFQPQHF. In DNA, the CDR3 is TGTGCCAGCAGCTTCTCGTTTCAGCCCCAGCATTTT. The chain couples TRBV7-3 to TRBJ1-5; D gene uncertain. Trimming shortened V by 3 bases and J by 6 bases, and 6 bases separated the two germline ends. This CDR3 contains 12 residues. The germline V gene has CDR1 SGHTA and CDR2 FQGTGA. The full variable domain, completed using reference TRBV7-3 and TRBJ1-5, is GAGVSQTPSNKVTEKGKYVELRCDPISGHTALYWYRQSLGQGPEFLIYFQGTGAADDSGLPNDRFFAVRPEGSVSTLKIQRTERGDSAVYLCASSFSFQPQHFGDGTRLSIL.

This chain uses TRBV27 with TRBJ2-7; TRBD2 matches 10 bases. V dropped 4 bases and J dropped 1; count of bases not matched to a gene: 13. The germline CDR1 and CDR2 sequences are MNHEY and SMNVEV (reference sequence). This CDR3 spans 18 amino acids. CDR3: CASSSRASGSGGSYEQYF. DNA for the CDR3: TGTGCCAGCAGTTCCCGGGCTAGCGGGAGTGGAGGGTCCTACGAGCAGTACTTC.

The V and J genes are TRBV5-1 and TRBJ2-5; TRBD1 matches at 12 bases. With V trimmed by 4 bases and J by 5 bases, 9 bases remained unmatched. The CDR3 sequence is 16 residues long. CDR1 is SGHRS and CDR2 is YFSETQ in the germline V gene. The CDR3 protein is CASSVTGTGGIETQYF. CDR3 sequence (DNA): TGCGCCAGCAGCGTCACCGGGACAGGGGGCATCGAGACCCAGTACTTC.

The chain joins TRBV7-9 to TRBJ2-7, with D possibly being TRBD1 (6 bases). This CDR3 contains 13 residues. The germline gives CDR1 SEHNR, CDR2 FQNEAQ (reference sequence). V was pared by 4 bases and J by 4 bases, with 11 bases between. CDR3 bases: TGTGCCAGCAGCTACCGGGACACTTACGAGCAGTACTTC. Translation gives CASSYRDTYEQYF.

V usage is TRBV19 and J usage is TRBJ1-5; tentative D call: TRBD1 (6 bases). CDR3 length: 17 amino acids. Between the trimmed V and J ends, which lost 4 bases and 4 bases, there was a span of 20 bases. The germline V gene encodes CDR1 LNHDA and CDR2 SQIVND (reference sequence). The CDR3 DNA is TGTGCCAGTAGTACACCAGGGGCAGGTGGTGGTAATCAGCCCCAGCATTTT. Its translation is CASSTPGAGGGNQPQHF.

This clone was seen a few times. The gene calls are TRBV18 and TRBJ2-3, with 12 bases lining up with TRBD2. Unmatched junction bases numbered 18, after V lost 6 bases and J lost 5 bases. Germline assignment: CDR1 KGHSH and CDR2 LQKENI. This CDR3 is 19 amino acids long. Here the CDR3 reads CASSSGVMTSGGSRDTQYF. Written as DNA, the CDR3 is TGTGCCAGCTCCTCGGGAGTGATGACTAGCGGGGGAAGTAGAGATACGCAGTATTTT.

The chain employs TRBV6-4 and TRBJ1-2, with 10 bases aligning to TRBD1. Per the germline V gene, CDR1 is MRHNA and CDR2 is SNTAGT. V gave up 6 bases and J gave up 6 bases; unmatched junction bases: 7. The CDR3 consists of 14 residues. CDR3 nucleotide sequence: TGTGCCAGCAGCTCGGGGACAGGGGCTGATGGCTACACCTTC. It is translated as CASSSGTGADGYTF.

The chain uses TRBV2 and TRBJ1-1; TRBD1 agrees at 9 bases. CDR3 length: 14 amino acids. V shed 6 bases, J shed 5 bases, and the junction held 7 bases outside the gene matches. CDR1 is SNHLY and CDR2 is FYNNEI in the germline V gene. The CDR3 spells CASRDRTGATEAFF. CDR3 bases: TGTGCCAGCAGGGATCGGACAGGGGCAACTGAAGCTTTCTTT.

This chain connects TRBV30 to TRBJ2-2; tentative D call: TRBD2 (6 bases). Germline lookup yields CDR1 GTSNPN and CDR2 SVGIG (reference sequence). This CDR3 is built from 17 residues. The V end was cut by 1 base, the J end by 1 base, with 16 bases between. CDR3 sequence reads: CAWSGLSGTGNTGELFF. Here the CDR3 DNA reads TGTGCCTGGAGTGGCCTTAGCGGTACCGGGAACACCGGGGAGCTGTTTTTT. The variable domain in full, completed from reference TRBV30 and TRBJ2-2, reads SQTIHQWPATLVQPVGSPLSLECTVEGTSNPNLYWYRQAAGRGLQLLFYSVGIGQISSEVPQNLSASRPQDRQFILSSKKLLLSDSGFYLCAWSGLSGTGNTGELFFGEGSRLTVL.

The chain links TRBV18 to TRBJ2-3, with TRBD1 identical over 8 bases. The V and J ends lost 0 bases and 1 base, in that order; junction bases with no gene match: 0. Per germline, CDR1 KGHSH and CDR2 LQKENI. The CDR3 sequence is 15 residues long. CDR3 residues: CASSPPTGGTDTQYF. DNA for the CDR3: TGTGCCAGCTCACCACCGACAGGGGGCACAGATACGCAGTATTTT.

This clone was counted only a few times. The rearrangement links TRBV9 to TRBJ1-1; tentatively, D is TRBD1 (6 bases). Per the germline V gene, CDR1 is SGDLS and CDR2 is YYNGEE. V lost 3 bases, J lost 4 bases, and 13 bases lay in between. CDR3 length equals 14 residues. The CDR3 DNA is TGTGCCAGCAGCGCGTACAGGGACGGCACTGAAGCTTTCTTT. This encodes CASSAYRDGTEAFF.

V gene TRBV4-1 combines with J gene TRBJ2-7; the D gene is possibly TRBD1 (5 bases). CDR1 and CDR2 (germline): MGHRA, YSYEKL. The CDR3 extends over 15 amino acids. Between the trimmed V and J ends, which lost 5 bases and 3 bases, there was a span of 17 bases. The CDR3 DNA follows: TGCGCCAGCAGCGGGAATCTGGACATAAACTACGAGCAGTACTTC. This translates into CASSGNLDINYEQYF.

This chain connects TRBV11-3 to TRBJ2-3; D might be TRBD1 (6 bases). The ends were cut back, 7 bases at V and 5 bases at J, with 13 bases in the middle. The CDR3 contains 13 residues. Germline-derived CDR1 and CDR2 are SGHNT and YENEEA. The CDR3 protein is CASTLKGVDTQYF. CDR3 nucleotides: TGTGCCAGCACTCTCAAGGGGGTAGATACGCAGTATTTT. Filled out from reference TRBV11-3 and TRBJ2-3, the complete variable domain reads EAGVVQSPRYKIIEKKQPVAFWCNPISGHNTLYWYLQNLGQGPELLIRYENEEAVDDSQLPKDRFSAERLKGVDSTLKIQPAELGDSAVYLCASTLKGVDTQYFGPGTRLTVL.

In nucleotides, the CDR3 is TGTGCCACCAGCACACCAAAGAATGCGGGGGACACCGGGGAGCTGTTTTTT. Protein sequence: CATSTPKNAGDTGELFF. The chain has TRBV15 and TRBJ2-2, with 7 bases lining up with TRBD2. Trimming removed 4 bases from V and 3 bases from J; junction bases left unmatched: 11. The CDR3 spans 17 residues. CDR1 is LNHNV, CDR2 YYDKDF, per germline (reference sequence).

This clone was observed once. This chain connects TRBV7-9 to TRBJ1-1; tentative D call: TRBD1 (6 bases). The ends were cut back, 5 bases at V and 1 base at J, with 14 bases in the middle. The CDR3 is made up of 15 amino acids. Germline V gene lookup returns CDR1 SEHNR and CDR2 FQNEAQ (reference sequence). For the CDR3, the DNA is TGTGCCAGCAGCCTTCGGGACACTCAGAACACTGAAGCTTTCTTT. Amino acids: CASSLRDTQNTEAFF.

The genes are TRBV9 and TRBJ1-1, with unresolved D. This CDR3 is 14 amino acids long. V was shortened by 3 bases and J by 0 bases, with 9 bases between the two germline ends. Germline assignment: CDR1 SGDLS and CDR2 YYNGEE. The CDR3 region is CASSEDYMNTEAFF. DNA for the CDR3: TGTGCCAGCAGCGAAGATTACATGAACACTGAAGCTTTCTTT.

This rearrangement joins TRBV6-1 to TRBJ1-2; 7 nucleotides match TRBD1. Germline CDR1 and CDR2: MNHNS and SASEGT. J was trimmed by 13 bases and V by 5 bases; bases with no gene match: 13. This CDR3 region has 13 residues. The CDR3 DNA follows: TGTGCCAGCAGTAATAACCGGGACAGCTTGCGCACCTTC. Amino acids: CASSNNRDSLRTF.

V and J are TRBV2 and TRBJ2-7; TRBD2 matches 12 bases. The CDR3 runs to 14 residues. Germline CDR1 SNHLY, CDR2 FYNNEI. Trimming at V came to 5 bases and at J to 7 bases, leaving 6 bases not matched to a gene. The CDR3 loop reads CASSWTSGTGEQYF. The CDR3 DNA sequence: TGTGCCAGCAGTTGGACTAGCGGGACGGGGGAGCAGTACTTC. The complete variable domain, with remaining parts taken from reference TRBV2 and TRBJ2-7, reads EPEVTQTPSHQVTQMGQEVILRCVPISNHLYFYWYRQILGQKVEFLVSFYNNEISEKSEIFDDQFSVERPDGSNFTLKIRSTKLEDSAMYFCASSWTSGTGEQYFGPGTRLTVT.

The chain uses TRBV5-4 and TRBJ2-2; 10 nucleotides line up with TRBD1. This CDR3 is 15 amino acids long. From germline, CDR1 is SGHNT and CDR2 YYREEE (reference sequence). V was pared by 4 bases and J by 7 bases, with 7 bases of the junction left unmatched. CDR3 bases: TGTGCCAGCAGCCCGGGACAGGGGAGGATCGGGGAGCTGTTTTTT. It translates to CASSPGQGRIGELFF.

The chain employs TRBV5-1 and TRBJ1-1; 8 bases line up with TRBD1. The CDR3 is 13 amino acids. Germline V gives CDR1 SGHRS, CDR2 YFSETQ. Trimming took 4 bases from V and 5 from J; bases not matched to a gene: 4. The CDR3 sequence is CASSLTGATEAFF. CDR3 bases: TGCGCCAGCAGCCTGACAGGGGCGACTGAAGCTTTCTTT.

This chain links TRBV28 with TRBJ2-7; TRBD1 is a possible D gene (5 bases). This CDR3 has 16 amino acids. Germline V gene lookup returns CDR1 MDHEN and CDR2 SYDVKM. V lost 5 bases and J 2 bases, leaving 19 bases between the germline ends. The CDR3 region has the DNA TGTGCCAGCAGTCCCGGTCAGAGGACATTAGCCTACGAGCAGTACTTC. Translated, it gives CASSPGQRTLAYEQYF.

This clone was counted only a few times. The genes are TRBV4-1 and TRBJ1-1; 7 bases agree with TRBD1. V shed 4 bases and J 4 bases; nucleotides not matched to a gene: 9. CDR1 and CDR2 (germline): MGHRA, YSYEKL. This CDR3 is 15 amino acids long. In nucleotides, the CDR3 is TGCGCCAGCAGCCTCGAAACAGGGGCCCTCACTGAAGCTTTCTTT. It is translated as CASSLETGALTEAFF.

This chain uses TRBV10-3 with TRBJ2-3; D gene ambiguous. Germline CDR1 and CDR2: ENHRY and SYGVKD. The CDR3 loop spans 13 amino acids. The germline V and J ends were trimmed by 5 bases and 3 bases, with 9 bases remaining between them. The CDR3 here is CAISPPRTDTQYF. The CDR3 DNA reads TGTGCCATCAGTCCGCCCAGGACAGATACGCAGTATTTT.

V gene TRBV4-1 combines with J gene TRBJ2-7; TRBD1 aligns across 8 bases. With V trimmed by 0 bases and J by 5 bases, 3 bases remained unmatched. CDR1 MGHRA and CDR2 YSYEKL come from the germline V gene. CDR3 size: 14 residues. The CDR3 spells CASSQDQQGDEQYF. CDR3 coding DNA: TGCGCCAGCAGCCAAGATCAACAGGGGGACGAGCAGTACTTC.

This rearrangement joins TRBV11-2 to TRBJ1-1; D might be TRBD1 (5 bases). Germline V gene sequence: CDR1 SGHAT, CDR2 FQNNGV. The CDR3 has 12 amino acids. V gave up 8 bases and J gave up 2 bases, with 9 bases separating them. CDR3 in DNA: TGTGCCAGCGGGGGGGAAAACACTGAAGCTTTCTTT. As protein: CASGGENTEAFF.

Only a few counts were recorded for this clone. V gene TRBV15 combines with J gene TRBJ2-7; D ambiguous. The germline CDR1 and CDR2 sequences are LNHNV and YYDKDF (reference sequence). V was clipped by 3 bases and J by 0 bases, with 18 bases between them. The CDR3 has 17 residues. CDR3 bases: TGTGCCACCAGCAGCCAGAGATCTAGGCGGTTCTCCTACGAGCAGTACTTC. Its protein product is CATSSQRSRRFSYEQYF.

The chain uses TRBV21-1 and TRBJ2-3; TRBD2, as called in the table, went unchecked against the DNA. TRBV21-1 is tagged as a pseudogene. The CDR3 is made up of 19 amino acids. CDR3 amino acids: CASSKETRAGGISTDTQYF. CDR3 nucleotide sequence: TGTGCCAGCAGCAAAGAGACTCGAGCGGGGGGGATTTCGACAGATACGCAGTATTTT.

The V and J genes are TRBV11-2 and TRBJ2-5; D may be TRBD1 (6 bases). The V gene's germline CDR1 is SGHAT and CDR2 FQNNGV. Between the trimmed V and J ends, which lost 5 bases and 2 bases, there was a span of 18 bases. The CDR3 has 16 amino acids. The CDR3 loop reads CASSPRRGLTQETQYF. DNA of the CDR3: TGTGCCAGCAGCCCTCGCAGGGGCCTAACTCAAGAGACCCAGTACTTC.